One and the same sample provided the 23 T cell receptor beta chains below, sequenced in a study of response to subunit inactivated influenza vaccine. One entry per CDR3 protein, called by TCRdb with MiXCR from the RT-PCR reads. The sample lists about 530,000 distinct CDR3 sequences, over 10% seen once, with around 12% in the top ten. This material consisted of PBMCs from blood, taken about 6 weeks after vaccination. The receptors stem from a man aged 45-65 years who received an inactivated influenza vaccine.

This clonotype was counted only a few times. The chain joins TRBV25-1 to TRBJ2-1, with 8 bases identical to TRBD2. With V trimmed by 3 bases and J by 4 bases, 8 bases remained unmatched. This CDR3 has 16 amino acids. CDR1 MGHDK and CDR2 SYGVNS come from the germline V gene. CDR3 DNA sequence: TGTGCCAGCAGTGAGTTTAGCGGGATAGGGTACAATGAGCAGTTCTTC. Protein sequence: CASSEFSGIGYNEQFF.

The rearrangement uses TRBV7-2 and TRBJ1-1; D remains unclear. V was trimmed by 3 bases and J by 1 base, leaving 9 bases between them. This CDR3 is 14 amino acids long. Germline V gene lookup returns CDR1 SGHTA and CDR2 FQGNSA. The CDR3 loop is CASSFIAENTEAFF. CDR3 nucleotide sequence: TGTGCCAGCAGCTTTATCGCCGAGAACACTGAAGCTTTCTTT.

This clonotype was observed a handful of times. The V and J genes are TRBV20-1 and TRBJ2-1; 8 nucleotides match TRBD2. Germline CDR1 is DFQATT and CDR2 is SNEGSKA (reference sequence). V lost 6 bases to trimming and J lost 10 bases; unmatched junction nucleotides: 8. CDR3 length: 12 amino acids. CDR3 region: CSAPGGLGEQFF. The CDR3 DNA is TGCAGTGCACCGGGGGGGCTCGGAGAGCAGTTCTTC.

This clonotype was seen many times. The CDR3 bases are TGTGCCAGCAGCTTGGTTGGGGAACGGGGCCAGCCCCAGCATTTT. Translated: CASSLVGERGQPQHF. This rearrangement joins TRBV5-5 to TRBJ1-5, with TRBD1 as a possible D gene (5 bases). Trimming took 0 bases from V and 7 from J, leaving 14 bases between them. CDR1 is SGHKS and CDR2 is YYEKEE in the germline V gene (reference sequence). The CDR3 spans 15 residues.

In DNA form, the CDR3 reads TGTGCCAGCAGCTTAAGGTGGCCCTTCGGTAATGAGCAGTTCTTC. The encoded protein is CASSLRWPFGNEQFF. This rearrangement joins TRBV5-6 to TRBJ2-1; D ambiguous. The CDR3 has 15 residues. Trimming shortened V by 2 bases and J by 7 bases, and 16 bases separated the two germline ends. Per germline, CDR1 SGHDT and CDR2 YYEEEE.

The CDR3 loop reads CASSHPTSGGENYYNEQFF. In DNA, the CDR3 is TGTGCCAGCAGCCACCCGACTAGCGGGGGAGAAAATTACTACAATGAGCAGTTCTTC. The chain carries TRBV3-1 and TRBJ2-1, with 12 bases identical to TRBD2. Per the germline V gene, CDR1 is LGHDT and CDR2 is YNNKEL (reference sequence). The CDR3 length is 19 residues. With V trimmed by 3 bases and J by 3 bases, 12 bases remained unmatched.

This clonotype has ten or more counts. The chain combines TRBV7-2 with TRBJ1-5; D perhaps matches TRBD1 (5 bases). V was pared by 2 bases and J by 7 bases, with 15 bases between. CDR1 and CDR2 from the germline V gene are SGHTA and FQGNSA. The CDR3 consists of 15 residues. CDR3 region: CASSLWGNTEQPQHF. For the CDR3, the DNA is TGTGCCAGCAGCTTATGGGGGAACACGGAACAGCCCCAGCATTTT.

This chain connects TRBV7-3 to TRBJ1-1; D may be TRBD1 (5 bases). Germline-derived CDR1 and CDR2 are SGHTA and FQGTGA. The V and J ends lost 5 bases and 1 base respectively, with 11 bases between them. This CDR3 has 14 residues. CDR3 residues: CASSPLGANTEAFF. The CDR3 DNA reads TGTGCCAGCAGCCCCCTAGGGGCGAACACTGAAGCTTTCTTT.

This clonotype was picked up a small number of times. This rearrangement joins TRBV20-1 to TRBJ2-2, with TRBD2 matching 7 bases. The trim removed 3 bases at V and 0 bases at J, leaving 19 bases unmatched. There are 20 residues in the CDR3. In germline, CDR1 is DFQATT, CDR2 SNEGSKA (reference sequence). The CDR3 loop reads CSARGVRSGEELSNTGELFF. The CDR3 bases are TGCAGTGCTAGGGGTGTTAGGAGCGGGGAGGAGCTTTCGAACACCGGGGAGCTGTTTTTT.

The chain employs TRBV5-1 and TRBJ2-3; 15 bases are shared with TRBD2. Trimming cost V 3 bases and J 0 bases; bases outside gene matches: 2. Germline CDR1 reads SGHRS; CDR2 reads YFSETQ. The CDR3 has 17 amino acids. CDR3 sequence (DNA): TGCGCCAGCAGCTACGGACTAGCGGGGGGGAGCACAGATACGCAGTATTTT. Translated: CASSYGLAGGSTDTQYF. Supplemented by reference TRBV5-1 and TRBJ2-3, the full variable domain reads KAGVTQTPRYLIKTRGQQVTLSCSPISGHRSVSWYQQTPGQGLQFLFEYFSETQRNKGNFPGRFSGRQFSNSRSEMNVSTLELGDSALYLCASSYGLAGGSTDTQYFGPGTRLTVL.

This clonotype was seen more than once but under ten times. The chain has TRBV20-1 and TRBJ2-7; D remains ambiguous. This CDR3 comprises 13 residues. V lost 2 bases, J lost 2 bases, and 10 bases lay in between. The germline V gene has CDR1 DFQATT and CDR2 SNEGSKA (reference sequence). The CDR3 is CSARRQLTYEQYF. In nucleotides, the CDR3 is TGCAGTGCTAGAAGGCAGCTTACCTACGAGCAGTACTTC.

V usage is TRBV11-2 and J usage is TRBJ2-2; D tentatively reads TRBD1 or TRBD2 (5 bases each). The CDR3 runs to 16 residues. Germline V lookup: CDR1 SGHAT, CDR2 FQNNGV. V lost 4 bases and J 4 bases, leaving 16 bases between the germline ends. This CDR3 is CASSSQLSGPTGELFF. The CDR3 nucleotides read TGTGCCAGCAGCTCTCAACTTTCGGGACCCACCGGGGAGCTGTTTTTT.

The CDR3 nucleotides are TGCAGTGCTAGAGATCCACTGTCTAACAATGAGCAGTTCTTC. Translating gives CSARDPLSNNEQFF. This chain uses TRBV20-1 with TRBJ2-1; D not certain. Trimming stripped 0 bases from V and 5 bases from J, with 11 bases between. Germline assignment: CDR1 DFQATT and CDR2 SNEGSKA (reference sequence). The CDR3 length is 14 residues.

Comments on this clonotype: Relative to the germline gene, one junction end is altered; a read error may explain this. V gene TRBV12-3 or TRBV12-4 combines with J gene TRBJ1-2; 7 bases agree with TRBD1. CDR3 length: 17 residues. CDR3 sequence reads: CAISLEGRTGTNYGYTF. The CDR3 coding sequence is TGTGCCATCAGTTTAGAAGGGAGGACAGGAACTAACTATGGCTACACCTTC.

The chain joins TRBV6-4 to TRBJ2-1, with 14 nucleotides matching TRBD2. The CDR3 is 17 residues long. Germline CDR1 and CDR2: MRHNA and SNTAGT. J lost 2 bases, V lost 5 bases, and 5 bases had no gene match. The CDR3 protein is CASSKRGLAGAYNEQFF. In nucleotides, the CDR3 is TGTGCCAGCAGTAAACGGGGACTAGCGGGGGCCTACAATGAGCAGTTCTTC.

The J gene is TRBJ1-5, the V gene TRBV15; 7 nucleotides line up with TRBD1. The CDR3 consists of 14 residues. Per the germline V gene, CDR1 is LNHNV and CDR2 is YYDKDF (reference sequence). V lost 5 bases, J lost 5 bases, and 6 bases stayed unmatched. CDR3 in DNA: TGTGCCACCAGCCCAACAGGGGTTTATCAGCCCCAGCATTTT. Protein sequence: CATSPTGVYQPQHF.

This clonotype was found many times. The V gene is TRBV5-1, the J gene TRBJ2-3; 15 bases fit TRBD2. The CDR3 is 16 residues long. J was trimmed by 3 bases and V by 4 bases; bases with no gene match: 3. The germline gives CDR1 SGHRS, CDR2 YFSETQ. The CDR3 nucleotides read TGCGCCAGCAGCCCAGGGACTAGCGGGAGGACAGATACGCAGTATTTT. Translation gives CASSPGTSGRTDTQYF. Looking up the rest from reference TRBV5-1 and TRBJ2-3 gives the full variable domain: KAGVTQTPRYLIKTRGQQVTLSCSPISGHRSVSWYQQTPGQGLQFLFEYFSETQRNKGNFPGRFSGRQFSNSRSEMNVSTLELGDSALYLCASSPGTSGRTDTQYFGPGTRLTVL.

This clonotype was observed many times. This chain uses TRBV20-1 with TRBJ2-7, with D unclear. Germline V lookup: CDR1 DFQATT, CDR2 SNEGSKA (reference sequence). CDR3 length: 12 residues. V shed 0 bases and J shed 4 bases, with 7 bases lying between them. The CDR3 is CSARDIGYEQYF. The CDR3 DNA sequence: TGCAGTGCTAGAGACATTGGGTACGAGCAGTACTTC.

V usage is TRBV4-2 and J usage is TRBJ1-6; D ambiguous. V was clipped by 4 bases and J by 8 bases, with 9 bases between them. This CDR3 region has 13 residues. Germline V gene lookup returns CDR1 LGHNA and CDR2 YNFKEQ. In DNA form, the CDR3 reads TGTGCCAGCAGCCGAAATTGGGATTCACCCCTCCACTTT. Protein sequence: CASSRNWDSPLHF.

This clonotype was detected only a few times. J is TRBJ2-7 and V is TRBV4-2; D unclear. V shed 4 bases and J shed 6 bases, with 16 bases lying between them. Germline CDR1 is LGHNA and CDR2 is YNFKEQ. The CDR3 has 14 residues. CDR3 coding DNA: TGTGCCAGCAGCCCCGATCCCGGTCCTTTCGAGCAGTACTTC. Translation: CASSPDPGPFEQYF.

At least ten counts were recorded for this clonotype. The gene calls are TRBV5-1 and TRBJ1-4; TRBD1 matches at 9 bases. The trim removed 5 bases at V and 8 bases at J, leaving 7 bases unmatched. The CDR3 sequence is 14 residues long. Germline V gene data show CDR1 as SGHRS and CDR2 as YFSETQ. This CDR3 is CASSFTGGGEKLFF. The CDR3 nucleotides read TGCGCCAGCAGTTTTACAGGGGGCGGCGAAAAACTGTTTTTT. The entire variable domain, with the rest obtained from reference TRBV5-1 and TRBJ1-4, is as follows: KAGVTQTPRYLIKTRGQQVTLSCSPISGHRSVSWYQQTPGQGLQFLFEYFSETQRNKGNFPGRFSGRQFSNSRSEMNVSTLELGDSALYLCASSFTGGGEKLFFGSGTQLSVL.

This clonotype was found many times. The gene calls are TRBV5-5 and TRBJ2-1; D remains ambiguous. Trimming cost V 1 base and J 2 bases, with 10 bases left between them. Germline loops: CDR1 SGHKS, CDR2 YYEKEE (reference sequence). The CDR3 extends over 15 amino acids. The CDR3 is CASSLRQEAYNEQFF. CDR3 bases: TGTGCCAGCAGCTTGCGGCAAGAGGCCTACAATGAGCAGTTCTTC.

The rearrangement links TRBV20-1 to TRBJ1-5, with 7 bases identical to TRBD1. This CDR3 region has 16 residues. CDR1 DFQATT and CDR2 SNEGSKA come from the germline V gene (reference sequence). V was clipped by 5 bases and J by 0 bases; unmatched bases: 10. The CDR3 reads CSAGAGGDYSNQPQHF. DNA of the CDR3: TGCAGTGCTGGGGCAGGGGGAGACTATAGCAATCAGCCCCAGCATTTT.